The 15 T cell receptor beta chains listed next were all sequenced from one sample in a study of regulatory T cells in long-lasting Graves disease. TCR beta libraries were built with iRepertoire HTBI primers and Arm-PCR of CDR3 regions. TCRdb fed the multiplex PCR reads into MiXCR, producing one record per CDR3 protein. This repertoire shows about 470,000 distinct CDR3 sequences, roughly 20% found once; its top ten account for 7% to 10%. Time point indicated: persistent/refractory GD, antithyroid drugs over 5 years with positive TRAb. From PBMCs, RNA was extracted and then used to make the TCR library. This sample comprised peripheral blood mononuclear cells (PBMCs), obtained when the disease was refractory, from a patient treated with antithyroid drugs. The receptors here all came from a female donor with Graves disease.

V gene TRBV12-3 or TRBV12-4 combines with J gene TRBJ2-1; D may be TRBD1 or TRBD2 (5 bases each). The CDR3 loop spans 12 amino acids. Trimming shortened V by 2 bases and J by 10 bases, and 9 bases separated the two germline ends. This CDR3 reads CASSLFRGEQFF. The CDR3 DNA reads TGTGCCAGCAGTTTATTCCGGGGCGAGCAGTTCTTC.

There are a few counts of this clonotype. A much larger clone lies one base from this, so it may be a read error. The chain couples TRBV28 to TRBJ2-7, with 10 bases lining up with TRBD1. The CDR3 sequence is 11 residues long. CDR1 and CDR2 from the germline V gene are MDHEN and SYDVKM. V dropped 8 bases and J dropped 5; count of bases not matched to a gene: 0. In DNA, the CDR3 is TGTGCCAGCGGACAGGGGGACGAGCAGTACTTC. This codes for CASGQGDEQYF. The full variable domain, with the rest looked up from reference TRBV28 and TRBJ2-7, is DVKVTQSSRYLVKRTGEKVFLECVQDMDHENMFWYRQDPGLGLRLIYFSYDVKMKEKGDIPEGYSVSREKKERFSLILESASTNQTSMYLCASGQGDEQYFGPGTRLTVT.

This clonotype was counted ten times or more. The chain has TRBV20-1 and TRBJ2-5; TRBD2 matches at 10 bases. This CDR3 comprises 14 residues. CDR1 and CDR2 from the germline V gene are DFQATT and SNEGSKA (reference sequence). After removal of 5 bases from V and 1 base from J, the junction contained 4 bases not matched to a gene. The CDR3 DNA reads as TGCAGTGCTGTGTTAGCGGGAGGCCAAGAGACCCAGTACTTC. This gives the protein CSAVLAGGQETQYF.

This clonotype occurred many times. V usage is TRBV29-1 and J usage is TRBJ2-7, with 7 nucleotides matching TRBD1. This CDR3 region has 11 residues. Germline V gives CDR1 SQVTM, CDR2 ANQGSEA. J gave up 7 bases and V 3 bases, and 3 bases lay outside the gene matches. The CDR3 region is CSVETGWEQYF. The CDR3 nucleotides are TGCAGCGTTGAGACAGGGTGGGAGCAGTACTTC.

The rearrangement links TRBV7-2 to TRBJ2-7; 7 bases are a match to TRBD2. The CDR3 length is 16 residues. Germline trimming cut 5 bases from V and 2 bases from J; bases unmatched to any gene: 12. Germline CDR1 reads SGHTA; CDR2 reads FQGNSA. CDR3 protein: CASSTTSGKRAYEQYF. CDR3 coding DNA: TGTGCCAGCAGCACGACGAGCGGGAAGCGAGCCTACGAGCAGTACTTC.

This clonotype was observed a handful of times. The chain combines TRBV10-3 with TRBJ1-5, with no clear D. The V end was cut by 2 bases, the J end by 5 bases, with 7 bases between. This CDR3 region has 13 residues. Germline V gives CDR1 ENHRY, CDR2 SYGVKD. For the CDR3, the DNA is TGTGCCATCAGTGAGGACGGCGATCAGCCCCAGCATTTT. As protein: CAISEDGDQPQHF.

This chain uses TRBV5-1 with TRBJ2-7, with 9 positions matching TRBD1. CDR1 SGHRS and CDR2 YFSETQ come from the germline V gene. V dropped 7 bases and J dropped 4; count of bases not matched to a gene: 12. The CDR3 sequence is 15 residues long. CDR3 residues: CASGIGDREAYEQYF. The CDR3, as DNA: TGCGCCAGCGGGATCGGGGACAGGGAGGCTTACGAGCAGTACTTC.

This clonotype has only a few counts. V is TRBV24-1 and J is TRBJ2-1; unclear D gene. Germline V CDR1 and CDR2: KGHDR, SFDVKD. The V end lost 7 bases, the J end lost 0 bases, and 6 bases lay between the germline ends. CDR3 size: 13 residues. Here the CDR3 DNA reads TGTGCCACCAGCGAGCGCTCCTACAATGAGCAGTTCTTC. Translation gives CATSERSYNEQFF.

This clonotype was detected many times. J is TRBJ1-2 and V is TRBV6-1; TRBD1 aligns across 12 bases. Germline V CDR1 and CDR2: MNHNS, SASEGT. This CDR3 spans 14 amino acids. The trim removed 6 bases at V and 8 bases at J, leaving 7 bases unmatched. The CDR3 sequence is CASRGGQGALGYTF. CDR3 sequence (DNA): TGTGCCAGCAGAGGGGGACAGGGGGCGTTAGGCTACACCTTC.

V is TRBV20-1 and J is TRBJ2-7, with D perhaps matching TRBD1 (6 bases). V lost 2 bases, J lost 2 bases, and 16 bases lay in between. The CDR3 extends over 15 amino acids. CDR1 and CDR2 from the germline V gene are DFQATT and SNEGSKA (reference sequence). CDR3 nucleotides: TGCAGTGCTAGAACAGGGACATTTTGGACCTACGAGCAGTACTTC. Translated: CSARTGTFWTYEQYF.

This clonotype was counted only a few times. V gene TRBV6-9 combines with J gene TRBJ1-5; D ambiguous. There are 12 residues in the CDR3. V shed 4 bases and J shed 5 bases, with 6 bases lying between them. The germline V gene has CDR1 MNHGY and CDR2 SVAAGI. The CDR3 DNA reads TGTGCCAGCAGTTCGACATATCAGCCCCAGCATTTT. This encodes CASSSTYQPQHF.

This clonotype was seen more than once but under ten times. For the CDR3, the DNA is TGTGCCAGCAGTTACCTGGGACAGGAATACGAGCAGTACTTC. Protein product: CASSYLGQEYEQYF. V is TRBV6-9 and J is TRBJ2-7; TRBD1 agrees at 8 bases. The CDR3 is 14 residues long. V lost 3 bases and J lost 4; bases outside the gene matches: 5. CDR1 is MNHGY, CDR2 SVAAGI, per germline.

The table lists this clonotype with many counts. This chain uses TRBV3-1 with TRBJ1-1, with unresolved D. In germline, CDR1 is LGHDT, CDR2 YNNKEL (reference sequence). This CDR3 is built from 12 residues. The ends were cut back, 6 bases at V and 1 base at J, with 6 bases in the middle. The DNA of the CDR3 is TGTGCCAGCAGACAGTCGAACACTGAAGCTTTCTTT. This translates into CASRQSNTEAFF.

The sample holds a few counts of this clonotype. The CDR3: CASRYLDGRGTDTQYF. The DNA for the CDR3 is TGTGCCAGCAGGTACCTGGACGGGAGGGGCACAGATACGCAGTATTTT. This chain joins TRBV28 and TRBJ2-3, with 8 bases matching TRBD2. The V gene's germline CDR1 is MDHEN and CDR2 SYDVKM. The CDR3 has 16 residues. J lost 1 base, V lost 6 bases, and 9 bases had no gene match.

The V call is TRBV20-1, the J call TRBJ2-7, with TRBD2 matching over 11 bases. This CDR3 spans 14 amino acids. Per germline, CDR1 DFQATT and CDR2 SNEGSKA (reference sequence). The ends lost 4 bases at V and 6 bases at J; junction bases unmatched: 8. The CDR3 nucleotides are TGCAGTGCTAACCCGTTAGCGGGAGGGGGCGAGCAGTACTTC. Its translation is CSANPLAGGGEQYF.